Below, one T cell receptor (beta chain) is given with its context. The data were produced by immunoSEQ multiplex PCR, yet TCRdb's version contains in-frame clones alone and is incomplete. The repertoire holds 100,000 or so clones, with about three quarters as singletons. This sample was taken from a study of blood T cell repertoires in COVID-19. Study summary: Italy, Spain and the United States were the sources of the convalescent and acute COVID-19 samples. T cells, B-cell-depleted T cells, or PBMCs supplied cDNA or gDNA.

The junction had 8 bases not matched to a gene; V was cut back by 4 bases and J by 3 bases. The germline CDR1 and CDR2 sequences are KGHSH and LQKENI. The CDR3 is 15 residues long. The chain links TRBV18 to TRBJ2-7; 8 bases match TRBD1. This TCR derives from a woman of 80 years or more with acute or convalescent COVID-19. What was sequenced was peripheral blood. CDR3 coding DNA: TGTGCCAGCTCACTGCGGACAGGGACTTTCTACGAGCAGTACTTC. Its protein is CASSLRTGTFYEQYF.